This TCR beta chain was identified in a study of T cell responses to AZD1222 COVID-19 vaccine. Data came from immunoSEQ multiplex PCR; TCRdb stores just in-frame clones and leaves some out. The profile shows fewer than 120,000 clones, about 87% of them singletons. Sample: peripheral blood, taken 28 days after the second AZD1222 dose. The receptor's source is an adult who received the AZD1222 COVID-19 vaccine.

In DNA form, the CDR3 reads TGCGCCAGCAGCTTGACCGGAGACAGGCAGGCTGGAAACACCATATATTTT. It encodes CASSLTGDRQAGNTIYF. The chain couples TRBV5-1 to TRBJ1-3; D is possibly TRBD1 (6 bases). There are 17 residues in the CDR3. Germline V gene sequence: CDR1 SGHRS, CDR2 YFSETQ. V lost 1 base and J lost 2, with 16 bases in between.